These T cell receptor beta chains were read from a single sample in a study of radiotherapy plus CTLA-4 blockade in lung cancer. Profiled with immunoSEQ multiplex PCR; TCRdb holds only in-frame clones, not every one. Of some 87,000 clones in the sample, roughly four fifths were seen once. Sequenced material: peripheral blood, taken from a patient treated with radiotherapy plus ipilimumab. Receptors were obtained from a human donor with non-small cell lung cancer that progressed on radiotherapy plus ipilimumab. Both conserved end residues are part of each CDR3. The D gene is left open where the match is weak. A clone size is listed for some rows: how often the clone was seen (once, few, many), or a class if it is expanded.

cdr3_nt: TGCGCCAGCAGCCAAGGCAGACACTCCTACGAGCAGTACTTC
cdr3_aa: CASSQGRHSYEQYF
v_call: TRBV4-3
j_call: TRBJ2-7
clone_size: few
d_call: NA

cdr3_nt: TGTGCCTGGACCCGGACACCTAACTATGGCTACACCTTC
cdr3_aa: CAWTRTPNYGYTF
v_call: TRBV30
j_call: TRBJ1-2
clone_size: NA
d_call: NA

cdr3_nt: TGTGCCAGCAGTTACTCATTAGATACGCAGTATTTT
cdr3_aa: CASSYSLDTQYF
v_call: TRBV6-5
j_call: TRBJ2-3
clone_size: few
d_call: NA

cdr3_nt: TGTGCCAGCAGCCAGAGACAGGGCTCCCTGAACACTGAAGCTTTCTTT
cdr3_aa: CASSQRQGSLNTEAFF
v_call: TRBV27
j_call: TRBJ1-1
clone_size: NA
d_call: TRBD1

cdr3_nt: TGTGCCAGCAGTACCCGACAGGGTGCAGATACGCAGTATTTT
cdr3_aa: CASSTRQGADTQYF
v_call: TRBV27
j_call: TRBJ2-3
clone_size: NA
d_call: TRBD1

cdr3_nt: TGTGCCAGCAGCCTGAGGGGGGGCTACACCTTC
cdr3_aa: CASSLRGGYTF
v_call: TRBV7-2
j_call: TRBJ1-2
clone_size: few
d_call: NA

cdr3_nt: TGTGCCAGCAGTTACGGCGACTCACGGGGGGGAGGCTACACCTTC
cdr3_aa: CASSYGDSRGGGYTF
v_call: TRBV6-5
j_call: TRBJ1-2
clone_size: NA
d_call: NA

cdr3_nt: TGCGCCAGCAGCTTGGGGGCAGGGTTTCCAACCTCCTACGAGCAGTACTTC
cdr3_aa: CASSLGAGFPTSYEQYF
v_call: TRBV5-1
j_call: TRBJ2-7
clone_size: NA
d_call: NA

cdr3_nt: TGTGCCAGCAGCTTAGCTCGAAGAGAGCAGTACTTC
cdr3_aa: CASSLARREQYF
v_call: TRBV7-2
j_call: TRBJ2-7
clone_size: NA
d_call: NA

cdr3_nt: TGTGCCAGCGATCAGGACCGTTCCAATCAGCCCCAGCATTTT
cdr3_aa: CASDQDRSNQPQHF
v_call: TRBV2
j_call: TRBJ1-5
clone_size: NA
d_call: NA

cdr3_nt: TGTGCCAGCAGTTACTCGAGTCAGTTGAACACTGAAGCTTTCTTT
cdr3_aa: CASSYSSQLNTEAFF
v_call: TRBV6-5
j_call: TRBJ1-1
clone_size: NA
d_call: NA

cdr3_nt: TGCGCCAGCAGGGGGGGGCCTAGCACAGATACGCAGTATTTT
cdr3_aa: CASRGGPSTDTQYF
v_call: TRBV5-1
j_call: TRBJ2-3
clone_size: NA
d_call: NA

cdr3_nt: TGTGCCAGCAGTTTATGGACAGGGAACACTGAAGCTTTCTTT
cdr3_aa: CASSLWTGNTEAFF
v_call: TRBV28
j_call: TRBJ1-1
clone_size: NA
d_call: NA

cdr3_nt: TGTGCCAGCTCACCTTTTAGCGGGGGTAGCACAGATACGCAGTATTTT
cdr3_aa: CASSPFSGGSTDTQYF
v_call: TRBV18
j_call: TRBJ2-3
clone_size: NA
d_call: TRBD2

cdr3_nt: TGTGCCAGCAGTGTACTAGCGGGGTCCACAGATACGCAGTATTTT
cdr3_aa: CASSVLAGSTDTQYF
v_call: TRBV2
j_call: TRBJ2-3
clone_size: few
d_call: TRBD2

cdr3_nt: TGTGCCAGTGCTGTGGCTGGAAACACCATATATTTT
cdr3_aa: CASAVAGNTIYF
v_call: TRBV6-6
j_call: TRBJ1-3
clone_size: NA
d_call: NA

cdr3_nt: TGTGCCACCAGCTCCTTGCCGGGACAGGGGCTTTATGGCTACACCTTC
cdr3_aa: CATSSLPGQGLYGYTF
v_call: TRBV15
j_call: TRBJ1-2
clone_size: NA
d_call: TRBD1

cdr3_nt: TGTGCCAGCAGTCAGGGTACCTACGAGCAGTACTTC
cdr3_aa: CASSQGTYEQYF
v_call: TRBV25-1
j_call: TRBJ2-7
clone_size: NA
d_call: NA

cdr3_nt: TGCGCCAGCAGCTTCGGCGGGGAGCTGTTTTTT
cdr3_aa: CASSFGGELFF
v_call: TRBV5-1
j_call: TRBJ2-2
clone_size: NA
d_call: NA

cdr3_nt: TGTGCCTGGAGTGCCGGAAACACCATATATTTT
cdr3_aa: CAWSAGNTIYF
v_call: TRBV30
j_call: TRBJ1-3
clone_size: few
d_call: NA

cdr3_nt: TGCGCCAGCAGCCCATGGGGGACAGGGGGCTTCACAGATACGCAGTATTTT
cdr3_aa: CASSPWGTGGFTDTQYF
v_call: TRBV5-1
j_call: TRBJ2-3
clone_size: NA
d_call: TRBD1

cdr3_nt: TGTGCCAGCCGGCAACGAGGGAACACTGAAGCTTTCTTT
cdr3_aa: CASRQRGNTEAFF
v_call: TRBV7-8
j_call: TRBJ1-1
clone_size: NA
d_call: NA

cdr3_nt: TGCGCCAGCAGCTTTAGCGTCGTGACCGCGCCGGAGCAGTTCTTC
cdr3_aa: CASSFSVVTAPEQFF
v_call: TRBV5-1
j_call: TRBJ2-1
clone_size: NA
d_call: NA

cdr3_nt: TGCGCCAGCAGGTTGAGGACAGGAAACACCGGGGAGCTGTTTTTT
cdr3_aa: CASRLRTGNTGELFF
v_call: TRBV5-1
j_call: TRBJ2-2
clone_size: NA
d_call: TRBD1

cdr3_nt: TGCAGCGTTGACGGTCCAAGTGGTACAGATACGCAGTATTTT
cdr3_aa: CSVDGPSGTDTQYF
v_call: TRBV29-1
j_call: TRBJ2-3
clone_size: few
d_call: NA

cdr3_nt: TGCAGCGTAGGCAGGGGCTCGGGGTCCTACGAGCAGTACTTC
cdr3_aa: CSVGRGSGSYEQYF
v_call: TRBV29-1
j_call: TRBJ2-7
clone_size: NA
d_call: NA

cdr3_nt: TGTGCCTGGAGTGTATCCGACGAGCAGTACTTC
cdr3_aa: CAWSVSDEQYF
v_call: TRBV30
j_call: TRBJ2-7
clone_size: few
d_call: NA

cdr3_nt: TGTGCCAGCAGCGGCGGACTAGCGGCTTTCACAGATACGCAGTATTTT
cdr3_aa: CASSGGLAAFTDTQYF
v_call: TRBV7-8
j_call: TRBJ2-3
clone_size: NA
d_call: TRBD2

cdr3_nt: TGCGCCAGCAGCCTGGGACTAGCGGCTCCCTACAATGAGCAGTTCTTC
cdr3_aa: CASSLGLAAPYNEQFF
v_call: TRBV4-1
j_call: TRBJ2-1
clone_size: NA
d_call: TRBD2

cdr3_nt: TGTGCCAGCAGCTTAGGGACTAGCGGGGATTACGAGCAGTACTTC
cdr3_aa: CASSLGTSGDYEQYF
v_call: TRBV11-2
j_call: TRBJ2-7
clone_size: NA
d_call: TRBD2

cdr3_nt: TGTGCCAGCAGCTTAATAGGGATCGCTGAAGCTTTCTTT
cdr3_aa: CASSLIGIAEAFF
v_call: TRBV7-9
j_call: TRBJ1-1
clone_size: NA
d_call: NA

cdr3_nt: TGTGCCAGCAGAGGGGTGGAGACCCAGTACTTC
cdr3_aa: CASRGVETQYF
v_call: TRBV6-1
j_call: TRBJ2-5
clone_size: NA
d_call: NA

cdr3_nt: TGCGCCAGCAGCTTGGGAGGTTCCGGCAGGGGCGTCTCTATGGTCGGCTACACCTTC
cdr3_aa: CASSLGGSGRGVSMVGYTF
v_call: TRBV5-1
j_call: TRBJ1-2
clone_size: NA
d_call: NA

cdr3_nt: TGTGCCAGCAGCACTCGGACAGGAATCTATGGCTACACCTTC
cdr3_aa: CASSTRTGIYGYTF
v_call: TRBV13
j_call: TRBJ1-2
clone_size: few
d_call: TRBD1

cdr3_nt: TGTGCCACCAGCAGAGATGGGGGAGGGGGGACCAATCAGCCCCAGCATTTT
cdr3_aa: CATSRDGGGGTNQPQHF
v_call: TRBV15
j_call: TRBJ1-5
clone_size: NA
d_call: NA

cdr3_nt: TGTGCCAGCGCCCCAACAAGTTACACTGAAGCTTTCTTT
cdr3_aa: CASAPTSYTEAFF
v_call: TRBV9
j_call: TRBJ1-1
clone_size: once
d_call: NA

cdr3_nt: TGCGCCAGCATCCCACCGGGACAGAGGATCTACGAGCAGTACTTC
cdr3_aa: CASIPPGQRIYEQYF
v_call: TRBV10-1
j_call: TRBJ2-7
clone_size: NA
d_call: TRBD1

cdr3_nt: TGTGCCAGCTATGTAGCCACTGAAGCTTTCTTT
cdr3_aa: CASYVATEAFF
v_call: TRBV6-1
j_call: TRBJ1-1
clone_size: NA
d_call: NA

cdr3_nt: TGTGCCAGCAGCCAGAGGGGCCAAGAGACCCAGTACTTC
cdr3_aa: CASSQRGQETQYF
v_call: TRBV7-6
j_call: TRBJ2-5
clone_size: once
d_call: NA

cdr3_nt: TGTGCCAGCTCACGCGGACTAGCCAAAAACATTCAGTACTTC
cdr3_aa: CASSRGLAKNIQYF
v_call: TRBV18
j_call: TRBJ2-4
clone_size: once
d_call: NA

cdr3_nt: TGTGCCAGCAGCTTAGGGTTCTACAATGAGCAGTTCTTC
cdr3_aa: CASSLGFYNEQFF
v_call: TRBV7-9
j_call: TRBJ2-1
clone_size: NA
d_call: NA

cdr3_nt: TGTGCCAGCAGCTTGGGTCCTAGGACAGACCTGAACGGTGAAGCTTTCTTT
cdr3_aa: CASSLGPRTDLNGEAFF
v_call: TRBV5-4
j_call: TRBJ1-1
clone_size: NA
d_call: NA

cdr3_nt: TGTGCCAGCAAGGGCAGCCCTAACTATGGCTACACCTTC
cdr3_aa: CASKGSPNYGYTF
v_call: TRBV9
j_call: TRBJ1-2
clone_size: NA
d_call: NA

cdr3_nt: TGCGCCAGCAGCAAGGACATTCGGTACGAGCAGTACTTC
cdr3_aa: CASSKDIRYEQYF
v_call: TRBV5-1
j_call: TRBJ2-7
clone_size: NA
d_call: NA

cdr3_nt: TGTGCCATCTGGGCAGGGGGCGACGGGGAGCTGTTTTTT
cdr3_aa: CAIWAGGDGELFF
v_call: TRBV10-3
j_call: TRBJ2-2
clone_size: NA
d_call: TRBD1

cdr3_nt: TGTGCCAGCAGTGAATCCCCTCACCCGCAAGAGACCCAGTACTTC
cdr3_aa: CASSESPHPQETQYF
v_call: TRBV2
j_call: TRBJ2-5
clone_size: few
d_call: NA

cdr3_nt: TGTGCCAGCAGCAAAGGACAGGGGAACACTGAAGCTTTCTTT
cdr3_aa: CASSKGQGNTEAFF
v_call: TRBV13
j_call: TRBJ1-1
clone_size: NA
d_call: TRBD1

cdr3_nt: TGTGCCAGCAGTTTATCGACGGGACTGGTTGGTTCACCCCTCCACTTT
cdr3_aa: CASSLSTGLVGSPLHF
v_call: TRBV27
j_call: TRBJ1-6
clone_size: NA
d_call: NA

cdr3_nt: TGTGCCAGCAGTACAGGGCGGAAGCAGCCCCAGCATTTT
cdr3_aa: CASSTGRKQPQHF
v_call: TRBV6-5
j_call: TRBJ1-5
clone_size: NA
d_call: NA

cdr3_nt: TGTGCCAGCAAGCTCCGCCACATGCGTAACGAGCAGTACTTC
cdr3_aa: CASKLRHMRNEQYF
v_call: TRBV21-1
j_call: TRBJ2-7
clone_size: NA
d_call: NA

cdr3_nt: TGTGCCTGGAGACAACAGGGTTACGATAATTCACCCCTCCACTTT
cdr3_aa: CAWRQQGYDNSPLHF
v_call: TRBV30
j_call: TRBJ1-6
clone_size: NA
d_call: NA